Sequencing of this TCR beta chain was carried out in a study of T cell responses to AZD1222 COVID-19 vaccine. Study outcomes and limitations: The donor group comprised mostly white British people and more females; the analysis possibly underestimated clonal diversity. In all cases, repertoires were sampled only after the peak T cell response.

Germline V gene data show CDR1 as LNHDA and CDR2 as SQIVND (reference sequence). V was shortened by 1 base and J by 10 bases, with 8 bases between the two germline ends. This CDR3 is 13 amino acids long. Here immunoSEQ multiplex PCR was the method, and the copy in TCRdb shows in-frame clones only, minus some. The sample gives 150,000 to 200,000 clones, roughly 94% of which show up once; roughly 1.7% is in the top ten. This clone has just a few counts. The antigen is not known. Source: peripheral blood, taken 28 days after the second AZD1222 dose. V usage is TRBV19 and J usage is TRBJ1-6; no clear D. This clonotype was obtained from an adult who received the AZD1222 COVID-19 vaccine. CDR3 loop: CASSIGADSPLHF. Here the CDR3 DNA reads TGTGCCAGTAGTATAGGGGCGGACTCACCCCTCCACTTT.